The clone carrying this T cell receptor beta chain appeared a few times. Amplification of TCR beta CDR3 regions was performed using RNA transcripts as template. HTBI primers drove first-round RT-PCR of the TCR CDR3. TCRdb reanalysed the multiplex PCR reads using MiXCR and keeps one entry per CDR3 protein. In the table there are some 600,000 distinct CDR3 sequences, more than 11% of which are singletons. The data originate from a study of T cells in Graves' hyperthyroidism and ophthalmopathy. Germline values: CDR1 SGDLS, CDR2 YYNGEE. V shed 5 bases and J 6 bases; nucleotides not matched to a gene: 6. The CDR3 runs 14 residues. Patients between 18 and 65 years old had hyperthyroidism, newly diagnosed and lasting under 2 months.

Specimen: blood. This receptor was taken from a woman in her thirties with Graves' hyperthyroidism that later progressed to Graves' ophthalmopathy. The chain combines TRBV9 with TRBJ2-2; 8 bases align to TRBD1. In nucleotides, the CDR3 is TGTGCCAGCAGTCAGGGGGCCGGTGCCGGGGAGCTGTTTTTT. It translates to CASSQGAGAGELFF.